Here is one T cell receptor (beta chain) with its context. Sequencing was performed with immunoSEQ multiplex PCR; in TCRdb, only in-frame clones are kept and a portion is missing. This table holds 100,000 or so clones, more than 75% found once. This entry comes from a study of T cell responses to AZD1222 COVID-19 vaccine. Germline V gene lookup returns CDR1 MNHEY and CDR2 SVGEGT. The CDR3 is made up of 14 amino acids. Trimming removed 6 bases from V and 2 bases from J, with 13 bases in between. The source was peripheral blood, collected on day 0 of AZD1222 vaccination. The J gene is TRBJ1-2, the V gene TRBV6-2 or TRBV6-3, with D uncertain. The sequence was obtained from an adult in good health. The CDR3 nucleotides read TGTGCCAGCAGCACAACCCAGAGAAACTATGGCTACACCTTC. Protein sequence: CASSTTQRNYGYTF.